Following are 28 T cell receptor beta chains from one sample sequenced in a study of blood T cells in healthy people across ages. Then a second PCR, running roughly 6 to 12 cycles, was carried out with a sample-barcoded 5' primer and a J-beta primer mix. One entry per CDR3 protein, called by TCRdb with MiXCR from the 5' RACE reads. The sample lists fewer than 900,000 distinct CDR3 sequences, roughly 49% seen once, with around 32% in the top ten. The sample was blood. These receptors were taken from a woman in her sixties or seventies in good health.

The gene calls are TRBV6-6 and TRBJ2-5; 9 positions match TRBD1. V shed 6 bases and J 11 bases; nucleotides not matched to a gene: 16. Germline V gene lookup returns CDR1 MNHNY and CDR2 SVGAGI (reference sequence). The CDR3 runs to 15 residues. CDR3 sequence reads: CASSGSGQGKNEQYF. The CDR3, as DNA: TGTGCCAGCAGCGGATCGGGACAGGGAAAGAATGAGCAGTACTTC.

The V call is TRBV20-1, the J call TRBJ2-7; D may be TRBD1 or TRBD2 (5 bases each). The CDR3 is made up of 12 amino acids. V was pared by 6 bases and J by 3 bases, with 12 bases between. From germline, CDR1 is DFQATT and CDR2 SNEGSKA (reference sequence). The CDR3 DNA reads TGCAGTGCGGGACCAGCGAACTACGAGCAGTACTTC. Its translation: CSAGPANYEQYF.

This clonotype was seen once. V usage is TRBV27 and J usage is TRBJ2-5; possibly TRBD1 or TRBD2 for D (7 bases each). With 1 base removed from V and 3 bases from J, the gap between germline ends came to 12 bases. Germline CDR1 MNHEY, CDR2 SMNVEV (reference sequence). The CDR3 length is 15 residues. CDR3 amino acids: CASSLYPGGEETQYF. CDR3 in DNA: TGTGCCAGCAGTTTATACCCAGGGGGGGAAGAGACCCAGTACTTC.

The chain recombines TRBV5-1 with TRBJ2-7; D assignment may be TRBD1 or TRBD2 (5 bases each). Germline CDR1 SGHRS, CDR2 YFSETQ. The CDR3 has 14 amino acids. Trimming shortened V by 0 bases and J by 5 bases, and 12 bases separated the two germline ends. CDR3 in amino acids: CASSLAGLGDEQYF. As DNA, the CDR3 is TGCGCCAGCAGCTTGGCCGGCTTGGGGGACGAGCAGTACTTC.

The chain recombines TRBV10-3 with TRBJ2-3; the match to TRBD1 covers 10 bases. The CDR3 loop spans 15 amino acids. CDR1 is ENHRY, CDR2 SYGVKD, per germline. The trim removed 4 bases at V and 4 bases at J, leaving 5 bases unmatched. CDR3 residues: CAISADRGGPDTQYF. CDR3 sequence (DNA): TGTGCCATCAGTGCGGACAGGGGGGGGCCAGATACGCAGTATTTT.

This clonotype was detected ten times or more. The limits of the CDR3 on the DNA are not certain, so only TCRdb's listed CDR3 is given. The chain couples TRBV29-1 to TRBJ2-3; the DNA was not compared with TRBD1, the D call given in the table. Termini included, the CDR3 measures 10 amino acids. In germline, CDR1 is SQVTM, CDR2 ANQGSEA. The chain's CDR3 is CSVGTGAAYF.

This CDR3 is CASSDRQNTEAFF. The CDR3 DNA is TGTGCCAGCTCAGACCGACAAAACACTGAAGCTTTCTTT. This sequence joins TRBV18 and TRBJ1-1; D is uncertain. V was cut by 5 bases and J by 2 bases, with 9 bases left in between. CDR1 and CDR2 (germline): KGHSH, LQKENI. The CDR3 contains 13 residues.

This clonotype was recorded only once. This chain links TRBV28 with TRBJ2-3; TRBD1 might be the D (5 bases). CDR1 is MDHEN and CDR2 is SYDVKM in the germline V gene. V lost 5 bases, J lost 2 bases, and 17 bases lay in between. The CDR3 extends over 16 amino acids. The CDR3 DNA follows: TGTGCCAGCAGTCCGCCCCAGGGTTCCTCCACAGATACGCAGTATTTT. It translates to CASSPPQGSSTDTQYF.

The V and J genes are TRBV10-3 and TRBJ2-5; D gene ambiguous. Germline CDR1 reads ENHRY; CDR2 reads SYGVKD. V was shortened by 0 bases and J by 2 bases, with 7 bases between the two germline ends. This CDR3 spans 14 amino acids. In nucleotides, the CDR3 is TGTGCCATCAGTGAGTCTCTGAGACAAGAGACCCAGTACTTC. This translates into CAISESLRQETQYF.

The chain has TRBV9 and TRBJ2-2; possibly TRBD1 for D (5 bases). V was trimmed by 1 base and J by 6 bases, leaving 10 bases between them. The CDR3 spans 14 residues. Germline-derived CDR1 and CDR2 are SGDLS and YYNGEE. For the CDR3, the DNA is TGTGCCAGCAGCGTACGGGCAGGGCCCGGGGAGCTGTTTTTT. Translated, it gives CASSVRAGPGELFF.

The table lists this clonotype with a few counts. This CDR3 is CASSSGNTQYF. CDR3 DNA: TGTGCCAGCAGTTCAGGGAATACGCAGTATTTT. This chain connects TRBV6-2 or TRBV6-3 to TRBJ2-3; D possibly corresponds to TRBD1 (5 bases). Germline-derived CDR1 and CDR2 are MNHEY and SVGEGT. V was pared by 4 bases and J by 7 bases, with 6 bases between. CDR3 length: 11 amino acids.

Concerning this clonotype: With a much larger clone just one base away, this may be a read error. CDR3 nucleotide sequence: TGTGCCAGCAGCCGCGACAGCGCTCAAGAGACCCAGTTCTTC. Its translation: CASSRDSAQETQFF. This chain connects TRBV7-2 to TRBJ2-5; tentatively, D is TRBD1 (5 bases). The J call may be mistaken, given a closer DNA end match to TRBJ2-1. CDR3 size: 14 residues. The germline gives CDR1 SGHTA, CDR2 FQGNSA.

The chain has TRBV27 and TRBJ1-1, with 7 bases aligning to TRBD1. Germline V gene sequence: CDR1 MNHEY, CDR2 SMNVEV (reference sequence). The CDR3 length is 14 residues. Trimming at V came to 5 bases and at J to 4 bases, leaving 7 bases not matched to a gene. As DNA, the CDR3 is TGTGCCAGCAGTATACAGGGGCGGGGCACTGAAGCTTTCTTT. This encodes CASSIQGRGTEAFF.

This clonotype was detected a few times. The chain has TRBV25-1 and TRBJ1-6, with D possibly TRBD1 on 5 matching bases. V was cut by 7 bases and J by 9 bases, with 13 bases left in between. The germline V gene encodes CDR1 MGHDK and CDR2 SYGVNS. The CDR3 sequence is 13 residues long. The chain's CDR3 is CASKKRGGSPLHF. The CDR3 DNA reads as TGTGCCAGCAAAAAAAGGGGAGGTTCACCCCTCCACTTT.

A remark on this clonotype: As the CDR3 is not closed by the conserved phenylalanine or tryptophan, this likely results from a read error. Because the CDR3's place on the DNA is in doubt, the DNA is left out and the CDR3 is given as listed by TCRdb. This chain joins TRBV6-6 and TRBJ2-1; the D segment call TRBD1 is taken from the table without a DNA check. Germline loops: CDR1 MNHNY, CDR2 SVGAGI (reference sequence). The CDR3 contains 16 residues when both ends are counted. Here the CDR3 reads CASSYTGGSYGYTFGS.

The chain is built from TRBV10-3 and TRBJ1-2; no clear D gene. The CDR3 covers 11 residues. Trimming shortened V by 10 bases and J by 8 bases, and 14 bases separated the two germline ends. From germline, CDR1 is ENHRY and CDR2 SYGVKD. The CDR3 DNA is TGTGCCAGACCGTGGACGGAGGGCTACACCTTC. Amino acid sequence: CARPWTEGYTF.

This clonotype has only a few counts. This chain uses TRBV20-1 with TRBJ2-1; TRBD1 matches 11 bases. The germline CDR1 and CDR2 sequences are DFQATT and SNEGSKA (reference sequence). The CDR3 runs 17 residues. V was clipped by 3 bases and J by 4 bases; unmatched bases: 11. CDR3 bases: TGCAGTGCTAGCGTTCCCGGAGGGACAGGGGGTTACAATGAGCAGTTCTTC. As protein: CSASVPGGTGGYNEQFF.

This clonotype has only a few counts. This clone may be a read error of a much larger clone one base away. The chain links TRBV28 to TRBJ2-7; 7 bases agree with TRBD2. CDR3 size: 15 residues. CDR1 MDHEN and CDR2 SYDVKM come from the germline V gene. The CDR3 sequence is CASSLGGETSHEQYF. The DNA of the CDR3 is TGTGCCAGCAGTTTAGGGGGGGAGACCTCCCACGAGCAGTACTTC.

This chain links TRBV5-1 with TRBJ2-1; D remains unclear. Trimming took off 4 bases at V and 1 base at J, with 9 bases between the two ends. This CDR3 has 14 amino acids. Germline lookup yields CDR1 SGHRS and CDR2 YFSETQ. In DNA, the CDR3 is TGCGCCAGCAGCAGAATGTGGTCCTACAATGAGCAGTTCTTC. Translating gives CASSRMWSYNEQFF.

The chain recombines TRBV25-1 with TRBJ1-2; D unclear. Germline V gene sequence: CDR1 MGHDK, CDR2 SYGVNS. This CDR3 contains 12 residues. Trimming took off 6 bases at V and 5 bases at J, with 10 bases between the two ends. CDR3 region: CASRDGRYGYTF. The CDR3 DNA follows: TGTGCCAGCAGGGACGGACGTTATGGCTACACCTTC.

In this sample, this clonotype turned up a few times. The chain joins TRBV29-1 to TRBJ2-7; tentative D call: TRBD2 (5 bases). The J call is uncertain, as TRBJ2-5 better fits the DNA end. This CDR3 has 13 amino acids. The germline V gene has CDR1 SQVTM and CDR2 ANQGSEA. The CDR3 nucleotides are TGCAGCGTCGTAGCGACCCGGTGGGAGACCCAGTACTTC. As protein: CSVVATRWETQYF.

The rearrangement links TRBV20-1 to TRBJ2-3; D perhaps matches TRBD1 (6 bases). This CDR3 has 13 residues. Trimming shortened V by 6 bases and J by 3 bases, and 13 bases separated the two germline ends. Germline loops: CDR1 DFQATT, CDR2 SNEGSKA (reference sequence). This chain's CDR3 is CSAPDRRTDTQYF. The CDR3 nucleotides read TGCAGTGCACCGGACAGAAGAACAGATACGCAGTATTTT.

This clonotype occurred a few times. The chain links TRBV20-1 to TRBJ2-5; TRBD1 matches 8 bases. The V segment lost 4 bases and the J segment 2 bases; nucleotides outside the gene matches: 12. The CDR3 is made up of 16 amino acids. The germline CDR1 and CDR2 sequences are DFQATT and SNEGSKA (reference sequence). CDR3 residues: CSATYGGRGHQETQYF. Written as DNA, the CDR3 is TGCAGTGCTACGTACGGGGGCAGGGGGCATCAAGAGACCCAGTACTTC.

This clonotype was recorded only once. The J gene is TRBJ2-1, the V gene TRBV18; D might be TRBD2 (5 bases). From germline, CDR1 is KGHSH and CDR2 LQKENI. V lost 4 bases and J lost 6, with 13 bases in between. The CDR3 has 14 residues. CDR3 residues: CASSLGLERNEQFF. CDR3 nucleotide sequence: TGTGCCAGCTCACTCGGACTGGAACGCAATGAGCAGTTCTTC. Full variable domain (missing parts from reference TRBV18 and TRBJ2-1): NAGVMQNPRHLVRRRGQEARLRCSPMKGHSHVYWYRQLPEEGLKFMVYLQKENIIDESGMPKERFSAEFPKEGPSILRIQQVVRGDSAAYFCASSLGLERNEQFFGPGTRLTVL.

On this clonotype itself: Mismatch with germline at one junction end may stem from a read error. The chain links TRBV5-1 to TRBJ2-3; either TRBD1 or TRBD2 may fit D (6 bases each). The CDR3 is 15 residues long. Germline values: CDR1 SGHRS, CDR2 YFSETQ. The CDR3 nucleotides are TGCGCCAGCAGCGAGGGACATACTAGCACAGATACGCTGTATTTT. This gives the protein CASSEGHTSTDTLYF.

This clonotype has more than one count but fewer than ten. The chain has TRBV10-3 and TRBJ2-7, with D perhaps matching TRBD1 or TRBD2 (6 bases each). The CDR3 length is 12 residues. The germline gives CDR1 ENHRY, CDR2 SYGVKD. Trimming left V 6 bases short and J 4 bases short, with 10 bases between. The DNA for the CDR3 is TGTGCCATCAGCGAGGGGGGATACGAGCAGTACTTC. Translated, it gives CAISEGGYEQYF.

The chain is built from TRBV4-1 and TRBJ2-7, with 8 bases fitting TRBD1. CDR1 is MGHRA, CDR2 YSYEKL, per germline. The trim removed 4 bases at V and 4 bases at J, leaving 6 bases unmatched. This CDR3 is 14 amino acids long. The CDR3: CASSPDRVVYEQYF. In DNA form, the CDR3 reads TGCGCCAGCAGCCCGGACAGGGTGGTATACGAGCAGTACTTC.

This chain links TRBV7-9 with TRBJ1-5; TRBD1 might be the D (5 bases). Germline-derived CDR1 and CDR2 are SEHNR and FQNEAQ (reference sequence). The ends were cut back, 3 bases at V and 7 bases at J, with 10 bases in the middle. The length of the CDR3 is 13 residues. CDR3 region: CASSLQGRQPQHF. The CDR3 bases are TGTGCCAGCAGCTTGCAGGGTCGACAGCCCCAGCATTTT.